The next 7 T cell receptor beta chains were all read from a single sample in a study of blood T cells in healthy people across ages. A second PCR, run for roughly 7 to 12 cycles, used a sample-barcoded 5' primer plus a J-beta primer mix. TCRdb passed the 5' RACE reads through MiXCR, listing each CDR3 protein once. Of 1.5 million to 2 million distinct CDR3 sequences listed, 40% to 55% are singletons. The sample taken for sequencing was blood. All receptors derive from a woman aged 35 to 49 in good health.

The genes are TRBV20-1 and TRBJ2-1, with D perhaps TRBD1 (5 bases). V lost 3 bases and J lost 5, with 20 bases in between. This CDR3 is built from 16 residues. CDR1 and CDR2 from the germline V gene are DFQATT and SNEGSKA (reference sequence). In DNA, the CDR3 is TGCAGTGCTAGGAGACCCAGGGCAATGGGAAACAATGAGCAGTTCTTC. Translating it yields CSARRPRAMGNNEQFF.

The chain has TRBV15 and TRBJ2-3; the match to TRBD2 covers 8 bases. Germline V lookup: CDR1 LNHNV, CDR2 YYDKDF (reference sequence). The CDR3 has 16 amino acids. J lost 1 base, V lost 5 bases, and 8 bases had no gene match. Written as DNA, the CDR3 is TGTGCCACCAGCCCCGGCGGACTAGCCCGCACAGATACGCAGTATTTT. As protein: CATSPGGLARTDTQYF.

In this sample, this clonotype turned up a few times. The chain carries TRBV28 and TRBJ2-7; D is unclear. This CDR3 spans 16 amino acids. V was shortened by 3 bases and J by 0 bases, with 15 bases between the two germline ends. Germline CDR1 reads MDHEN; CDR2 reads SYDVKM. CDR3 region: CASSFPWAGPSYEQYF. Written as DNA, the CDR3 is TGTGCCAGCAGTTTTCCGTGGGCAGGACCCTCCTACGAGCAGTACTTC.

About this clonotype itself: One end of the junction fails to match germline, which may point to a read error. The chain uses TRBV9 and TRBJ2-3; TRBD2 matches 9 bases. The V gene's germline CDR1 is SGDLS and CDR2 YYNGEE. CDR3 size: 17 residues. The CDR3 is CAGSVGLAGARTDTQYF. The CDR3 nucleotides read TGTGCCGGCAGCGTAGGCTTAGCGGGGGCCCGCACGGATACGCAGTATTTT.

The chain joins TRBV7-2 to TRBJ2-1; TRBD2 is a possible D gene (7 bases). The J call is in doubt because the DNA end fits TRBJ2-7 better. Germline-derived CDR1 and CDR2 are SGHTA and FQGNSA. The CDR3 spans 16 residues. CDR3 protein: CASSLVGGASYNEQYF. The CDR3 DNA reads as TGTGCCAGCAGCTTAGTTGGGGGGGCCTCCTACAATGAGCAGTACTTC.

The chain couples TRBV20-1 to TRBJ2-7; TRBD1 matches at 7 bases. In germline, CDR1 is DFQATT, CDR2 SNEGSKA (reference sequence). The CDR3 contains 12 residues. J lost 3 bases, V lost 4 bases, and 3 bases had no gene match. The CDR3 nucleotides are TGCAGTGCTATGTGGGACAGCTACGAGCAGTACTTC. This encodes CSAMWDSYEQYF.

The rearrangement links TRBV5-1 to TRBJ2-3; TRBD1 might be the D (5 bases). CDR1 is SGHRS, CDR2 YFSETQ, per germline. The CDR3 length is 17 residues. V lost 0 bases to trimming and J lost 5 bases, with 19 bases between them. CDR3 bases: TGCGCCAGCAGCTTGGTACCCAGGGCCCCTTCAGGAGATACGCAGTATTTT. It encodes CASSLVPRAPSGDTQYF.